Shown below are 2 T cell receptor beta chains from a single sample sequenced in a study of shared clonotypes between healthy human individuals. Cells designated naive CD8 were CD45RO-negative and were positively selected for CCR7, with terminally differentiated effector memory CD45RA+ cells excluded. This table comes from immunoSEQ multiplex PCR, and its TCRdb copy is limited to in-frame clones, with some not included. The sample contains approximately 1.9 million clones, 90% to 95% of which appear only once. Sequencing was done on a sample of naive CD8+ T cells from PBMCs. Every receptor here comes from a young man in good health. Some clones in this sample may be carry-over from other donors' samples.

This rearrangement joins TRBV2 to TRBJ1-3; possibly TRBD1 for D (6 bases). The germline V gene encodes CDR1 SNHLY and CDR2 FYNNEI. V was clipped by 0 bases and J by 1 base, with 10 bases between them. CDR3 size: 16 residues. The CDR3 DNA follows: TGTGCCAGCAGTGAAGCGCCAGGGGCATCTGGAAACACCATATATTTT. Amino acids: CASSEAPGASGNTIYF.

This clone was seen once. V gene TRBV11-2 combines with J gene TRBJ1-1, with D hard to call. Germline values: CDR1 SGHAT, CDR2 FQNNGV. CDR3 length: 16 amino acids. V shed 2 bases and J shed 5 bases, with 18 bases lying between them. In DNA, the CDR3 is TGTGCCAGCAGCTTAATTCGTTTGGCGGGAACAACTGAAGCTTTCTTT. Translating it yields CASSLIRLAGTTEAFF.